The subject of this entry is one TCR beta chain. Its matching antigen is unknown. This PCR relied on a set of 60 Vbeta primers and 13 Jbeta primers. Repertoires were generated with immunoSEQ multiplex PCR, while TCRdb's copy carries only in-frame clones and drops some. This table has under 95,000 clones, roughly 74% appearing once. These data belong to a study of cytomegalovirus exposure and HLA in healthy donors. Study-wide context: Membership in the Caucasian-associated ancestry cluster was found for 81% of approximately 380 genotyped donors.

Study outcomes and limitations: The investigators catalogued 164 TCR beta chains as cytomegalovirus-associated. As confirmed in vitro, a few CMV-associated chains were specific for CMV antigens. Excluded: some indistinguishable V segments such as TRBV6-2 and TRBV6-3.

J was trimmed by 1 base and V by 3 bases; bases with no gene match: 6. This CDR3 is built from 16 residues. CDR1 and CDR2 (germline): LNHNV, YYDKDF (reference sequence). The V and J genes are TRBV15 and TRBJ1-3; 7 bases match TRBD1. Source material: PBMCs. The clonotype comes from a man aged 35-49 years in good health and CMV-seronegative. The CDR3 nucleotides are TGTGCCACCAGCAGGGACCTGGGACAGTCTGGAAACACCATATATTTT. Translated, it gives CATSRDLGQSGNTIYF.